This T cell receptor beta chain was recovered during a study of T-cell reconstitution after alpha-beta-depleted transplantation in children. Findings and limits, study-wide: Alpha-beta T cells present about two months after transplant were reported to originate from several hundred expanded graft clones. There were some patients whose high TCRbeta diversity at day 60 came from surviving recipient T cells and thymic progenitors.

As for this clonotype: Its specificity is not known.

Unmatched junction bases numbered 3, after V lost 5 bases and J lost 2 bases. Germline CDR1 and CDR2: DFQATT and SNEGSKA (reference sequence). The CDR3 loop spans 14 amino acids. Unique molecular identifiers were incorporated during preparation of the TCRbeta library. TCRdb redid the calling of the PCR reads with MiXCR, one entry per CDR3 protein. This table has a few hundred thousand distinct CDR3 sequences, 13% appearing once. The rearrangement joins TRBV20-1 to TRBJ2-7; TRBD2 matches at 13 bases. The receptor's source is a male patient under 18 who had a stem cell transplant for acute myeloid leukemia, so the T cells may come from the graft donor. Sequences were derived from PBMCs, mostly from graft donor cells, sampled 360 days after TCRalphabeta/CD19-depleted stem cell transplant. The CDR3 loop is CSALGLAGAYEQYF. The CDR3 DNA is TGCAGTGCTCTAGGACTAGCGGGGGCCTACGAGCAGTACTTC.